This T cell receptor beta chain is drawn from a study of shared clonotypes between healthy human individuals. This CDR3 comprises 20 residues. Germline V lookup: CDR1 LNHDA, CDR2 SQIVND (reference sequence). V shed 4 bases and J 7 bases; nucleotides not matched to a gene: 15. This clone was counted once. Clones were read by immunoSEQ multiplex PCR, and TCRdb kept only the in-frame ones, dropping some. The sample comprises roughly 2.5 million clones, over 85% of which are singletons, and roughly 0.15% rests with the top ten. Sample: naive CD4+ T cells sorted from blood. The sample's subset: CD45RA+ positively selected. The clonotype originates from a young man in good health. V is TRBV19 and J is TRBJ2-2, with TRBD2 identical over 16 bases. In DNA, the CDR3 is TGTGCCAGTAGTACGCTGGGACTAGCGGGAGGGCCGGGTAGAAACGGGGAGCTGTTTTTT. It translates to CASSTLGLAGGPGRNGELFF.